This T cell receptor beta chain was retrieved from a study of naive and memory T cell subsets. Study outcomes and limitations: In CD4 and CD8 cells, diversity dropped from naive through EMRA.

Losses at the gene ends were 0 bases for V and 6 bases for J; bases not matched to a gene: 11. This CDR3 is built from 17 residues. Per germline, CDR1 MGHRA and CDR2 YSYEKL. After CD4 positive bead selection, the CD4-negative fraction gave CD8 T cells. About this clonotype itself: Its antigen is still unknown.

Both TRBC1 and TRBC2 were covered by a beta constant-region primer of two equimolar oligonucleotides. Ligation attached a single-stranded oligonucleotide with a 12-nucleotide UMI and the SP2 primer to the cDNA 3' end. TCRdb re-derived calls from the UMI-ligation and nested PCR reads in MiXCR, one entry per CDR3 protein. Found here are 150,000 or so distinct CDR3 sequences, 17% of them singletons; the top ten hold 0.14% to 0.15%. Sequencing was performed on naive CD4+ T cells from blood. This chain links TRBV4-1 with TRBJ2-1; TRBD2 matches at 7 bases. This receptor was obtained from a human donor in good health. The CDR3 sequence: CASSQDEFRTRGNEQFF. The CDR3 DNA sequence: TGCGCCAGCAGCCAAGATGAGTTCCGGACTAGGGGCAATGAGCAGTTCTTC.